Below, 20 T cell receptor beta chains from the same sample are listed, as sequenced in a study of T cells in Graves' hyperthyroidism and ophthalmopathy. The CDR3 regions of TCR beta were amplified from RNA transcripts. Using the HTBI primer set, a first-round RT-PCR was run on the TCR CDR3. One entry per CDR3 protein, called by TCRdb with MiXCR from the multiplex PCR reads. The profile shows nearly 600,000 distinct CDR3 sequences, 13% to 15% of them singletons. Sequencing was done on a sample of blood. The receptor set was obtained from a woman aged 18-35 years with Graves' ophthalmopathy.

This clonotype was seen a handful of times. The chain joins TRBV20-1 to TRBJ2-1, with D tentatively TRBD1 (5 bases). Trimming stripped 3 bases from V and 0 bases from J, with 18 bases between. There are 17 residues in the CDR3. Germline CDR1 DFQATT, CDR2 SNEGSKA (reference sequence). The CDR3 region is CSARPFRGKSSYNEQFF. The CDR3 region has the DNA TGCAGTGCTAGGCCCTTTAGGGGAAAGAGCTCCTACAATGAGCAGTTCTTC.

This clonotype was recorded a few times. V and J are TRBV19 and TRBJ1-5, with 9 positions matching TRBD1. The trim removed 5 bases at V and 5 bases at J, leaving 10 bases unmatched. The CDR3 totals 16 residues. Germline lookup yields CDR1 LNHDA and CDR2 SQIVND (reference sequence). CDR3 coding DNA: TGTGCCAGTAGTCCTCCGGACAGGGGATCCCATCAGCCCCAGCATTTT. Its protein product is CASSPPDRGSHQPQHF.

This clonotype was seen many times. The chain links TRBV30 to TRBJ2-1; D is ambiguous. CDR1 is GTSNPN and CDR2 is SVGIG in the germline V gene (reference sequence). This CDR3 has 16 residues. V lost 3 bases to trimming and J lost 1 base, with 16 bases between them. CDR3 in amino acids: CAWRDPLHKSYNEQFF. DNA for the CDR3: TGTGCCTGGAGGGATCCTTTGCACAAATCCTACAATGAGCAGTTCTTC. The full variable domain, with the rest looked up from reference TRBV30 and TRBJ2-1, is SQTIHQWPATLVQPVGSPLSLECTVEGTSNPNLYWYRQAAGRGLQLLFYSVGIGQISSEVPQNLSASRPQDRQFILSSKKLLLSDSGFYLCAWRDPLHKSYNEQFFGPGTRLTVL.

This clonotype came up many times. The chain recombines TRBV12-3 or TRBV12-4 with TRBJ2-1; 8 bases agree with TRBD2. With V trimmed by 3 bases and J by 8 bases, 6 bases remained unmatched. The CDR3 spans 14 residues. The CDR3 reads CASSFAGGEYEQFF. The CDR3 DNA is TGTGCCAGCAGTTTTGCCGGGGGGGAATATGAGCAGTTCTTC.

J is TRBJ1-1 and V is TRBV6-2 or TRBV6-3, with D possibly TRBD1 on 6 matching bases. Germline-derived CDR1 and CDR2 are MNHEY and SVGEGT. V gave up 6 bases and J gave up 4 bases, with 18 bases separating them. The CDR3 is made up of 15 amino acids. DNA of the CDR3: TGTGCCAGCAGACCCTGGGAAGGGGGGTTCACTGAAGCTTTCTTT. As protein: CASRPWEGGFTEAFF.

This clonotype was recorded many times. V and J are TRBV7-2 and TRBJ2-3; 8 bases map to TRBD1. V was clipped by 4 bases and J by 2 bases; unmatched bases: 8. CDR3 length equals 16 residues. The germline V gene encodes CDR1 SGHTA and CDR2 FQGNSA. CDR3 in amino acids: CASSSPPDRVTDTQYF. The CDR3 DNA follows: TGTGCCAGCAGCTCGCCACCGGACAGGGTCACAGATACGCAGTATTTT.

This clonotype was seen repeatedly, ten times or more. This chain connects TRBV2 to TRBJ2-7; no definite D call. This CDR3 contains 15 residues. Looked up from germline, CDR1 is SNHLY and CDR2 is FYNNEI. With 0 bases removed from V and 2 bases from J, the gap between germline ends came to 11 bases. CDR3 sequence reads: CASSEALVVTYEQYF. DNA of the CDR3: TGTGCCAGCAGTGAAGCGCTTGTGGTTACCTACGAGCAGTACTTC.

This clonotype was seen ten or more times. J is TRBJ2-7 and V is TRBV7-9; TRBD2 matches 8 bases. This CDR3 has 17 residues. The germline V gene encodes CDR1 SEHNR and CDR2 FQNEAQ (reference sequence). V lost 1 base to trimming and J lost 6 bases; unmatched junction nucleotides: 14. CDR3 sequence (DNA): TGTGCCAGCAGCTTAGGGTCCCGAGCGGGAGACCCCCTCGAGCAGTACTTC. Protein: CASSLGSRAGDPLEQYF.

Many counts were recorded for this clonotype. The rearrangement joins TRBV28 to TRBJ1-2; 7 bases map to TRBD1. With V trimmed by 1 base and J by 4 bases, 9 bases remained unmatched. CDR1 is MDHEN and CDR2 is SYDVKM in the germline V gene. This CDR3 spans 16 amino acids. The CDR3 is CASSLSDRVGVYGYTF. In DNA form, the CDR3 reads TGTGCCAGCAGTTTATCCGACAGGGTCGGTGTCTATGGCTACACCTTC.

J is TRBJ1-2 and V is TRBV4-2; 8 positions match TRBD1. The CDR3 covers 15 residues. Germline V lookup: CDR1 LGHNA, CDR2 YNFKEQ. V gave up 0 bases and J gave up 7 bases; unmatched junction bases: 7. For the CDR3, the DNA is TGTGCCAGCAGCCAAGAGAACCTAGACAGGGGTGGCTACACCTTC. Translation gives CASSQENLDRGGYTF.

This clonotype was counted between two and nine times. The rearrangement links TRBV30 to TRBJ2-7; D gene unclear. The CDR3 runs to 12 residues. The V gene lost 4 bases and the J gene lost 7 bases, with 14 bases spanning the gap. Germline V CDR1 and CDR2: GTSNPN, SVGIG (reference sequence). CDR3 region: CAWKTSPGEQYF. As DNA, the CDR3 is TGTGCCTGGAAAACTTCCCCCGGGGAGCAGTACTTC.

This clonotype appeared a few times. The chain has TRBV4-1 and TRBJ1-4; D remains ambiguous. V was cut by 4 bases and J by 5 bases, with 14 bases left in between. Germline CDR1 reads MGHRA; CDR2 reads YSYEKL. The CDR3 is 15 residues long. The CDR3 DNA reads TGCGCCAGCAGCCTCACTCGAACAGAGAATGAAAAACTGTTTTTT. Encoded protein: CASSLTRTENEKLFF.

Ten or more counts support this clonotype. V and J are TRBV27 and TRBJ2-7; 10 nucleotides line up with TRBD1. The CDR3 spans 16 residues. V trimming: 0 bases; J trimming: 6 bases; junction bases outside the gene matches: 8. Looked up from germline, CDR1 is MNHEY and CDR2 is SMNVEV (reference sequence). The CDR3 reads CASSLSPGQGNFEQYF. The CDR3 bases are TGTGCCAGCAGTTTATCCCCGGGACAGGGGAACTTCGAGCAGTACTTC.

The chain uses TRBV20-1 and TRBJ2-1, with 11 bases lining up with TRBD2. The CDR3 consists of 16 residues. V was clipped by 3 bases and J by 5 bases; unmatched bases: 9. The germline V gene has CDR1 DFQATT and CDR2 SNEGSKA (reference sequence). CDR3 bases: TGCAGTGCTAGTCCCCCGGGACTAGCGGTAAACAATGAGCAGTTCTTC. Protein product: CSASPPGLAVNNEQFF.

This clonotype came up many times. The V gene is TRBV12-3 or TRBV12-4, the J gene TRBJ2-3; tentatively, D is TRBD2 (7 bases). CDR3 length equals 13 residues. V shed 3 bases and J shed 8 bases, with 12 bases lying between them. CDR3 DNA: TGTGCCAGCAGTTTGGGGGGAGGGGGTACGCAGTATTTT. It specifies CASSLGGGGTQYF.

In this sample, this clonotype turned up many times. V usage is TRBV27 and J usage is TRBJ1-1, with a possible D match to TRBD1 (5 bases). This CDR3 comprises 13 residues. Germline V gene data show CDR1 as MNHEY and CDR2 as SMNVEV (reference sequence). The V end lost 7 bases, the J end lost 2 bases, and 11 bases lay between the germline ends. The CDR3 loop reads CASTWGRNTEAFF. CDR3 in DNA: TGTGCCAGCACCTGGGGGAGAAACACTGAAGCTTTCTTT.

This clonotype was observed many times. The gene calls are TRBV9 and TRBJ2-7, with 7 bases identical to TRBD1. The CDR3 has 13 amino acids. The V gene end was trimmed by 3 bases and the J gene end by 2 bases; junction bases not matched to a gene: 2. Germline V gene sequence: CDR1 SGDLS, CDR2 YYNGEE. The CDR3 DNA reads as TGTGCCAGCAGCGAGGGGACAGCCTACGAGCAGTACTTC. Its translation is CASSEGTAYEQYF.

The table lists this clonotype with a few counts. J is TRBJ2-1 and V is TRBV30; D call uncertain. Germline V lookup: CDR1 GTSNPN, CDR2 SVGIG (reference sequence). CDR3 length: 12 residues. Trimming removed 5 bases from V and 8 bases from J, with 13 bases in between. CDR3 in DNA: TGTGCCTGGCTGTCCAGGTACGATGAGCAGTTCTTC. Protein: CAWLSRYDEQFF.

This clonotype was observed many times. With a much larger clone just one base away, this may be a read error. The V gene is TRBV7-2, the J gene TRBJ2-7, with unresolved D. V was trimmed by 0 bases and J by 4 bases, leaving 4 bases between them. The V gene's germline CDR1 is SGHTA and CDR2 FQGNSA. This CDR3 has 12 residues. The CDR3 DNA is TGTGCCAGCAGCTTAGCGGAGTACGAGCAGTACTTC. Translation gives CASSLAEYEQYF.

This chain links TRBV6-2 or TRBV6-3 with TRBJ1-3; maybe TRBD1 (5 bases). The CDR3 has 17 amino acids. Germline V gives CDR1 MNHEY, CDR2 SVGEGT. Trimming removed 2 bases from V and 4 bases from J, with 18 bases in between. CDR3 residues: CASSYLGRVSAGNTIYF. CDR3 in DNA: TGTGCCAGCAGTTACCTCGGCAGGGTTTCGGCCGGAAACACCATATATTTT.